The 16 T cell receptor beta chains given below trace back to one sample, sequenced in a study of cytomegalovirus exposure and HLA in healthy donors. Primers included in the PCR were 60 Vbeta and 13 Jbeta primers. Clones were sequenced by immunoSEQ multiplex PCR, and TCRdb holds only the in-frame ones, with some missing. This sample has 99,000 or so clones; over 75% occur once, and the top ten carry around 6.1%. The specimen sequenced was PBMCs. The receptors originated from a man aged 60 to 75 in good health and CMV-seropositive.

The genes are TRBV7-2 and TRBJ2-3; unclear D gene. This CDR3 has 13 amino acids. In germline, CDR1 is SGHTA, CDR2 FQGNSA. The V and J ends lost 3 bases and 3 bases respectively, with 7 bases between them. In DNA, the CDR3 is TGTGCCAGCAGCTTCGGGTCGACAGATACGCAGTATTTT. Amino acid sequence: CASSFGSTDTQYF.

J is TRBJ2-3 and V is TRBV19, with 10 bases fitting TRBD1. Unmatched junction bases numbered 8, after V lost 5 bases and J lost 6 bases. The CDR3 runs 15 residues. Germline V CDR1 and CDR2: LNHDA, SQIVND (reference sequence). This CDR3 reads CASSPRTGGVDTQYF. The CDR3 nucleotides are TGTGCCAGTAGTCCCCGGACAGGGGGAGTCGATACGCAGTATTTT. Combining the CDR3 with reference TRBV19 and TRBJ2-3 gives the whole variable domain DGGITQSPKYLFRKEGQNVTLSCEQNLNHDAMYWYRQDPGQGLRLIYYSQIVNDFQKGDIAEGYSVSREKKESFPLTVTSAQKNPTAFYLCASSPRTGGVDTQYFGPGTRLTVL.

The CDR3 DNA reads as TGTGCCAGCAGCTTCTGGACAGGCATTGAAGCTTTCTTT. It yields the protein CASSFWTGIEAFF. The chain recombines TRBV7-2 with TRBJ1-1, with 7 bases aligning to TRBD1. CDR1 SGHTA and CDR2 FQGNSA come from the germline V gene. The CDR3 spans 13 residues. J gave up 7 bases and V 3 bases, and 5 bases lay outside the gene matches.

This sequence joins TRBV5-1 and TRBJ2-3; D unresolved. With 0 bases removed from V and 0 bases from J, the gap between germline ends came to 8 bases. Germline-derived CDR1 and CDR2 are SGHRS and YFSETQ. The CDR3 loop spans 15 amino acids. The CDR3 bases are TGCGCCAGCAGCTTGGACAGATCTAGCACAGATACGCAGTATTTT. Translating gives CASSLDRSSTDTQYF.

The CDR3 here is CASSLEQGGNTIYF. CDR3 coding DNA: TGCGCCAGCAGCTTGGAACAGGGTGGAAACACCATATATTTT. The chain combines TRBV5-1 with TRBJ1-3, with D maybe TRBD1 (6 bases). Trimming took off 0 bases at V and 3 bases at J, with 7 bases between the two ends. The CDR3 is 14 residues long. Germline-derived CDR1 and CDR2 are SGHRS and YFSETQ.

The V call is TRBV5-4, the J call TRBJ2-3; 10 bases map to TRBD1. With 6 bases clipped from V and 5 bases from J, the junction kept 12 bases outside the gene matches. Germline V CDR1 and CDR2: SGHNT, YYREEE (reference sequence). This CDR3 spans 16 amino acids. The CDR3 reads CASTSGGGQGRDTQYF. The CDR3 bases are TGTGCCAGCACGTCCGGGGGGGGACAGGGGAGAGATACGCAGTATTTT.

The rearrangement joins TRBV29-1 to TRBJ2-2; D not certain. Germline CDR1 SQVTM, CDR2 ANQGSEA. The CDR3 contains 14 residues. The V end lost 4 bases, the J end lost 6 bases, and 15 bases lay between the germline ends. CDR3 sequence: CSVGSNEIPGELFF. The CDR3 DNA sequence: TGCAGCGTTGGCAGTAACGAAATTCCCGGGGAGCTGTTTTTT.

The chain joins TRBV7-2 to TRBJ2-3; no clear D. V was clipped by 4 bases and J by 2 bases, with 4 bases between them. This CDR3 has 12 amino acids. Germline values: CDR1 SGHTA, CDR2 FQGNSA. CDR3 region: CASSSYTDTQYF. In DNA, the CDR3 is TGTGCCAGCAGCTCGTACACAGATACGCAGTATTTT.

This clone was recorded once. The V call is TRBV14, the J call TRBJ1-2; 7 bases line up with TRBD1. The CDR3 loop spans 17 amino acids. Looked up from germline, CDR1 is SGHDN and CDR2 is FVKESK. V lost 0 bases and J lost 2; bases outside the gene matches: 9. Here the CDR3 DNA reads TGTGCCAGCAGCCAAGAGGCGGCTTGGGGACAGAACTATGGCTACACCTTC. Protein: CASSQEAAWGQNYGYTF. Supplemented by reference TRBV14 and TRBJ1-2, the full variable domain reads EAGVTQFPSHSVIEKGQTVTLRCDPISGHDNLYWYRRVMGKEIKFLLHFVKESKQDESGMPNNRFLAERTGGTYSTLKVQPAELEDSGVYFCASSQEAAWGQNYGYTFGSGTRLTVV.

J is TRBJ1-4 and V is TRBV5-4; D is unclear. The V end lost 4 bases, the J end lost 8 bases, and 21 bases lay between the germline ends. Germline V gene sequence: CDR1 SGHNT, CDR2 YYREEE (reference sequence). This CDR3 is built from 16 residues. CDR3 loop: CASSALSGGDEEKLFF. For the CDR3, the DNA is TGTGCCAGCAGCGCACTATCGGGAGGCGACGAAGAAAAACTGTTTTTT. Together with reference TRBV5-4 and TRBJ1-4, the CDR3 gives the full variable domain: ETGVTQSPTHLIKTRGQQVTLRCSSQSGHNTVSWYQQALGQGPQFIFQYYREEENGRGNFPPRFSGLQFPNYSSELNVNALELDDSALYLCASSALSGGDEEKLFFGSGTQLSVL.

This chain connects TRBV18 to TRBJ2-1; no reliable D call. V lost 1 base and J 3 bases, leaving 16 bases between the germline ends. Looked up from germline, CDR1 is KGHSH and CDR2 is LQKENI. The CDR3 loop spans 17 amino acids. The CDR3 loop reads CASSPRAGAEHYNEQFF. The DNA of the CDR3 is TGTGCCAGCTCACCACGGGCAGGTGCAGAGCACTACAATGAGCAGTTCTTC.

This chain connects TRBV7-2 to TRBJ2-3; D is unclear. The V gene lost 1 base and the J gene lost 2 bases, with 10 bases spanning the gap. The germline V gene has CDR1 SGHTA and CDR2 FQGNSA. The CDR3 is 15 amino acids. The CDR3 sequence is CASSLVSGATDTQYF. The CDR3, as DNA: TGTGCCAGCAGCTTAGTCTCAGGTGCCACAGATACGCAGTATTTT.

This chain uses TRBV7-9 with TRBJ1-4; TRBD1 is a possible D gene (5 bases). This CDR3 region has 14 residues. Germline CDR1 is SEHNR and CDR2 is FQNEAQ (reference sequence). V gave up 5 bases and J gave up 7 bases, with 14 bases separating them. The CDR3 DNA follows: TGTGCCAGCAGCCCCCCCCAGGGTATTGAAAAACTGTTTTTT. Translated: CASSPPQGIEKLFF.

V gene TRBV27 combines with J gene TRBJ1-2; 8 bases match TRBD1. Looked up from germline, CDR1 is MNHEY and CDR2 is SMNVEV (reference sequence). Germline trimming cut 3 bases from V and 2 bases from J; bases unmatched to any gene: 2. The length of the CDR3 is 14 residues. CDR3 in DNA: TGTGCCAGCAGTTTGGACAGGGAGAACTATGGCTACACCTTC. It yields the protein CASSLDRENYGYTF.

A single count supports this clone. The chain couples TRBV28 to TRBJ1-2, with a weak D call TRBD1 (6 bases). From germline, CDR1 is MDHEN and CDR2 SYDVKM. CDR3 size: 12 residues. Trimming took 7 bases from V and 6 from J, leaving 12 bases between them. CDR3 sequence reads: CASNKQGHGYTF. The CDR3 DNA is TGTGCCAGCAACAAACAGGGTCATGGCTACACCTTC.

The rearrangement uses TRBV19 and TRBJ2-5; TRBD2 might be the D (5 bases). The DNA end is more similar to TRBJ2-7, so the J call may be wrong. The germline V gene has CDR1 LNHDA and CDR2 SQIVND (reference sequence). The CDR3 consists of 14 residues. The CDR3 reads CASSIAGKLYEQYF. The CDR3 nucleotides are TGTGCCAGTAGTATAGCGGGGAAACTCTACGAGCAGTACTTC.